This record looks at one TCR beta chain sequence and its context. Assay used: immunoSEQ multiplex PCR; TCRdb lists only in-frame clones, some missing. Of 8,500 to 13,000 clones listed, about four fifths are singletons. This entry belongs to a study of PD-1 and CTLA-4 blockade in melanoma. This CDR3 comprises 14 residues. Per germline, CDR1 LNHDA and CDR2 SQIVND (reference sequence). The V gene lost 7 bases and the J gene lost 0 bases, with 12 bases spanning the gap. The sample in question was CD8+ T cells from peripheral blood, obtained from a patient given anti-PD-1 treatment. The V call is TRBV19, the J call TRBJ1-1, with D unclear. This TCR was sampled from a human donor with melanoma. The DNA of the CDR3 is TGTGCCAGTACCCCGGGAGGTATGAACACTGAAGCTTTCTTT. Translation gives CASTPGGMNTEAFF.